These 4 T cell receptor beta chains were all obtained from the same sample, sequenced in a study of blood T cell repertoires in COVID-19. TCRdb's table, derived via immunoSEQ multiplex PCR, lists solely in-frame clones and lacks some. The table has 30,000 to 45,000 clones, around 86% seen once. What was sequenced was peripheral blood. These receptors all stem from a human donor in a cohort sampled during active COVID-19.

V gene TRBV5-1 combines with J gene TRBJ2-3; possible D gene TRBD1, 6 bases. This CDR3 comprises 15 residues. The germline V gene has CDR1 SGHRS and CDR2 YFSETQ. V dropped 6 bases and J dropped 0 bases, with 14 bases sitting between them. The CDR3 spells CASTLQGGSTDTQYF. Written as DNA, the CDR3 is TGCGCCAGCACCCTTCAAGGGGGAAGCACAGATACGCAGTATTTT. Variable domain in full (rest from reference TRBV5-1 and TRBJ2-3): KAGVTQTPRYLIKTRGQQVTLSCSPISGHRSVSWYQQTPGQGLQFLFEYFSETQRNKGNFPGRFSGRQFSNSRSEMNVSTLELGDSALYLCASTLQGGSTDTQYFGPGTRLTVL.

V is TRBV5-1 and J is TRBJ2-1; 9 bases are shared with TRBD2. J gave up 7 bases and V 0 bases, and 11 bases lay outside the gene matches. The CDR3 is made up of 17 amino acids. Germline CDR1 reads SGHRS; CDR2 reads YFSETQ. In DNA form, the CDR3 reads TGCGCCAGCAGCTTGGGGCCTTTAGGCGGGGGGGCGAATGAGCAGTTCTTC. Its translation is CASSLGPLGGGANEQFF. Variable domain in full (rest from reference TRBV5-1 and TRBJ2-1): KAGVTQTPRYLIKTRGQQVTLSCSPISGHRSVSWYQQTPGQGLQFLFEYFSETQRNKGNFPGRFSGRQFSNSRSEMNVSTLELGDSALYLCASSLGPLGGGANEQFFGPGTRLTVL.

The chain employs TRBV28 and TRBJ1-5; D may be TRBD1 (5 bases). CDR1 is MDHEN and CDR2 is SYDVKM in the germline V gene. Between the trimmed V and J ends, which lost 3 bases and 0 bases, there was a span of 15 bases. There are 17 residues in the CDR3. The CDR3 loop reads CASSFGREGFSNQPQHF. As DNA, the CDR3 is TGTGCCAGCAGTTTCGGCAGGGAAGGGTTTAGCAATCAGCCCCAGCATTTT.

In its sample, this clone was seen a few times. J is TRBJ2-7 and V is TRBV4-2; 9 bases are shared with TRBD2. V was clipped by 2 bases and J by 1 base; unmatched bases: 0. CDR3 length: 14 amino acids. Germline V lookup: CDR1 LGHNA, CDR2 YNFKEQ. For the CDR3, the DNA is TGTGCCAGCAGCCAACTAGCGGGATCCTACGAGCAGTACTTC. Translation: CASSQLAGSYEQYF.